This record concerns one T cell receptor beta chain sequence. What it binds is not known. The second PCR ran about 6 to 11 cycles with a sample-barcoded 5' primer and J-beta primers. One entry per CDR3 protein, called by TCRdb with MiXCR from the 5' RACE reads. The table has fewer than 900,000 distinct CDR3 sequences, roughly 34% seen once. The data stem from a study of blood T cells in healthy people across ages. Study context: T cells yielded about one barcoded beta molecule per two cells through template switching. Overall study results and limits: Per million T cells, TCR beta diversity dropped roughly linearly as age increased. Naive T cell percentage showed a strong correlation with TCR beta diversity.

V was trimmed by 4 bases and J by 7 bases, leaving 17 bases between them. The CDR3 consists of 15 residues. Germline V lookup: CDR1 SEHNR, CDR2 FQNEAQ (reference sequence). The chain employs TRBV7-9 and TRBJ1-5; possibly TRBD1 for D (5 bases). The source is a man between 18 and 35 years old in good health. The specimen was blood. CDR3: CASSSSGTPAQPQHF. The CDR3 nucleotides are TGTGCCAGCAGCTCCTCCGGGACTCCGGCCCAGCCCCAGCATTTT.